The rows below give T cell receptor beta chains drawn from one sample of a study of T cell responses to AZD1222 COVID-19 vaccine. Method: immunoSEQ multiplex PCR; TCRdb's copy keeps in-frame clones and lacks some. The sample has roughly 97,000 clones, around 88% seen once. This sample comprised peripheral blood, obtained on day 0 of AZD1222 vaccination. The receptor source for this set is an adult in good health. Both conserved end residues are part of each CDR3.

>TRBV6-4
CASRFGANQYEQFF
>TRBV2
CASSFRVAQLMNTEAFF
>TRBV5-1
CASSLEAATDTEAFF
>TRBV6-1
CASSERGSSGNTIYF
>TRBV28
CASSRLLVNTEAFF
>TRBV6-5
CASSTLNSNQPQHF
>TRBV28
CASSSPGQGAREQFF
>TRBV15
CATSDRTSGRETQYF
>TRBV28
CASRKENYGYTF
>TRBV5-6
CASSTGGEETQYF
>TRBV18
CASSPGTSGPSTDTQYF
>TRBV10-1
CASSERGNEQFF
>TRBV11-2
CASGASSSYNEQFF
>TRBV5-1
CASSLAGLGDYTF
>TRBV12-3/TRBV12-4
CASRPGWTGELFF
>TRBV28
CASSFSTGALGGGYTF
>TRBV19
CASSTGYGYTF
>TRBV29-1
CSAEWALGTDTQYF
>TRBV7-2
CASSPRQGFNTEAFF
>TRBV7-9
CASSFQRASTDTQYF
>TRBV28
CASSPQDTYGYTF
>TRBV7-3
CASSRSTGVEGANVLTF
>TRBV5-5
CASSLGPQTGELFF
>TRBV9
CASSVAGDGNTIYF
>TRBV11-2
CASSRRHGPNEKLFF
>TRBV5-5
CASSLTYGYQPQHF
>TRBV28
CASKGVVSEQFF
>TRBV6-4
CASSAETGVGSPLHF
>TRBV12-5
CASAPAQNYYEQYF
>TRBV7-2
CASSLGQDRAGYEQYF
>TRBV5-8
CASSLGQGAGGNTIYF
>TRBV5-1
CASSLRSTDTQYF
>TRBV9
CASSRLAVSYEQYF
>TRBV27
CASSLASDRERSYEQYF
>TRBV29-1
CSVEDPVALRRGEKLFF
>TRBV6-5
CASSYSPSGRVDTQYF
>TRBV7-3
CASSDSGYYNEQFF
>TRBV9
CASSAGQGGVDEQFF
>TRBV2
CASRRDRANTGELFF
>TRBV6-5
CASSYSGTGGNQPQHF
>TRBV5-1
CASSPGTGGRGYTF